This T cell receptor (beta chain) was retrieved from a study of response to subunit inactivated influenza vaccine. Study-level findings and limits: New T cells are recruited in small numbers by each seasonal influenza vaccination, according to the authors' suggestion.

One entry per CDR3 protein results from TCRdb running MiXCR on the RT-PCR reads. Of about 540,000 distinct CDR3 sequences in the sample, under 30% were seen once. Concerning this clonotype itself: Its specificity is unknown.

These records were also assigned to another study, of T cells expressing NK-cell markers. This second study notes: A 5'RACE template switching approach incorporating UMIs was used to make TCR beta cDNA.

The source of this sequence is a man between 45 and 60 years old who received an inactivated influenza vaccine. The sample was CD4+ T cells sorted from PBMCs, taken 11 to 12 days after vaccination.

The CDR3, as DNA: TGTGCCAGCAGCCCCCGGGTGCCCTCCTACGAGCAGTACTTC. Translating it yields CASSPRVPSYEQYF. V and J are TRBV12-3 or TRBV12-4 and TRBJ2-7; D gene ambiguous. The CDR3 is made up of 14 amino acids. With 6 bases removed from V and 0 bases from J, the gap between germline ends came to 12 bases.